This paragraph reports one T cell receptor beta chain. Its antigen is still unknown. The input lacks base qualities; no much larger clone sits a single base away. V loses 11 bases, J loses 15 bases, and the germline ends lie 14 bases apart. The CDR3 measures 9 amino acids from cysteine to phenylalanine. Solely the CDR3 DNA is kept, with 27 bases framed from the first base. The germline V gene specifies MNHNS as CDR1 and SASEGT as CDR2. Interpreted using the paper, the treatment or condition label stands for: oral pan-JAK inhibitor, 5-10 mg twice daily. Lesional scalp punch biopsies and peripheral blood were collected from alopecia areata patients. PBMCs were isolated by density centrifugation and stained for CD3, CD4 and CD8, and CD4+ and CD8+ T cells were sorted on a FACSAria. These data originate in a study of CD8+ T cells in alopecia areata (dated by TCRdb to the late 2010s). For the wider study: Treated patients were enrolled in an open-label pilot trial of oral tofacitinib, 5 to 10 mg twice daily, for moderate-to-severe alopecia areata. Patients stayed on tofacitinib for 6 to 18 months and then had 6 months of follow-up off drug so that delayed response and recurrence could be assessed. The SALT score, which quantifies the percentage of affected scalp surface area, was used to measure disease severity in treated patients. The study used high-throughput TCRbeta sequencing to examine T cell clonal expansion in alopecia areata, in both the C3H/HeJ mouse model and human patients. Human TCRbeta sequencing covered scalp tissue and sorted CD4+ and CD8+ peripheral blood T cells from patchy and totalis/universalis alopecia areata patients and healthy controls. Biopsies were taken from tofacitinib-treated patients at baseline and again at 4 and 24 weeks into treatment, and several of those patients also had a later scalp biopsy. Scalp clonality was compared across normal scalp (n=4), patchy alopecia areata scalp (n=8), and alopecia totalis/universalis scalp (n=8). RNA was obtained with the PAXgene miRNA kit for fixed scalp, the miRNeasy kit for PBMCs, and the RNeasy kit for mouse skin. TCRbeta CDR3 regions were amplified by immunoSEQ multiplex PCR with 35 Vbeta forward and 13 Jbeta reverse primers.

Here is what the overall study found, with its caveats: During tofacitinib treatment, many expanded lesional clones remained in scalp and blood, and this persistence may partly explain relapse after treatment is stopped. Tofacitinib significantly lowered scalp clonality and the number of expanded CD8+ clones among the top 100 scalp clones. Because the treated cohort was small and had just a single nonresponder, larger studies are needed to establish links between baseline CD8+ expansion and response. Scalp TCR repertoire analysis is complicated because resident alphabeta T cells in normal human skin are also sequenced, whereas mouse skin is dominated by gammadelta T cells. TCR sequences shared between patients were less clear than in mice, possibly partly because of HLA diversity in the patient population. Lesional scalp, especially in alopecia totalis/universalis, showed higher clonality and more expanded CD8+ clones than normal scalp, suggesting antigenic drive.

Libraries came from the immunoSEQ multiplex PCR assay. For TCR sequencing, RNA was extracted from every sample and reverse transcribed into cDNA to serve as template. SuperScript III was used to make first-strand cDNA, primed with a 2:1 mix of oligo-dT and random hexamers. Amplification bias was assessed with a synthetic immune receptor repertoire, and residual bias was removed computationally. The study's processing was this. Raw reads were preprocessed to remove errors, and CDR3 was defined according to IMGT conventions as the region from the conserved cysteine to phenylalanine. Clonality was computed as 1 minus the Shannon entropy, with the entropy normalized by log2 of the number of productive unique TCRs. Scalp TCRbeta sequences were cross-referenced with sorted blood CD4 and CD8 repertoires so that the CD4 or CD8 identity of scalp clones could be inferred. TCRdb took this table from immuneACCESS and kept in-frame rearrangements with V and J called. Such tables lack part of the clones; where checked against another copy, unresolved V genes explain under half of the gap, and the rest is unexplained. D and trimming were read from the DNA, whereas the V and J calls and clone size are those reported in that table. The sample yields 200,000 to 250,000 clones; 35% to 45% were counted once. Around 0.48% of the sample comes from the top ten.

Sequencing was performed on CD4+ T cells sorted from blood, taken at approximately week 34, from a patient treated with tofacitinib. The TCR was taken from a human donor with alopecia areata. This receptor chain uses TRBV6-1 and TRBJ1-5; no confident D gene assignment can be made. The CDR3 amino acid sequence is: CAGGHFGHF. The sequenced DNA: TGTGCCGGCGGTCACTTTGGGCATTTT.